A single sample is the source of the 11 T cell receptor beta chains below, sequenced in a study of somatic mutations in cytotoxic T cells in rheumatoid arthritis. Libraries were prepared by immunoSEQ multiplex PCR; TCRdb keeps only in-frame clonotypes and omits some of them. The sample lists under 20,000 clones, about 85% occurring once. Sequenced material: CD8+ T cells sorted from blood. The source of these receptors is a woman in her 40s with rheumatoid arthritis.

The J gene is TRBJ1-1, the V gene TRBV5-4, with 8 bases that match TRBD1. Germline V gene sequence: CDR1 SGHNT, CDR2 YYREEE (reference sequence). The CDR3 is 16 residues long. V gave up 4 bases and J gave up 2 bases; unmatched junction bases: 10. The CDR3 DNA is TGTGCCAGCAGCGGTGACAGGGGTCACGTAAACACTGAAGCTTTCTTT. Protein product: CASSGDRGHVNTEAFF. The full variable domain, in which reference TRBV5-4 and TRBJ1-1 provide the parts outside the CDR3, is ETGVTQSPTHLIKTRGQQVTLRCSSQSGHNTVSWYQQALGQGPQFIFQYYREEENGRGNFPPRFSGLQFPNYSSELNVNALELDDSALYLCASSGDRGHVNTEAFFGQGTRLTVV.

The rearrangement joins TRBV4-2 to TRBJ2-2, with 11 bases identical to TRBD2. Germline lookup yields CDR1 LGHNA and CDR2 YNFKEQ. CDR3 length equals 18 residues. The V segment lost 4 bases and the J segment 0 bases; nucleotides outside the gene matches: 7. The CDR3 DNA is TGTGCCAGCAGCCCGGAGGGACTAGCGGTAACGAACACCGGGGAGCTGTTTTTT. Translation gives CASSPEGLAVTNTGELFF.

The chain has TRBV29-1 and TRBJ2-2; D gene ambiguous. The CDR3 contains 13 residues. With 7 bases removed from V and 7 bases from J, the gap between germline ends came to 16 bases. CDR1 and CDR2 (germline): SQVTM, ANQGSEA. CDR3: CSAPSEQVGELFF. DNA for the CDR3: TGCAGCGCCCCCTCTGAGCAGGTCGGGGAGCTGTTTTTT.

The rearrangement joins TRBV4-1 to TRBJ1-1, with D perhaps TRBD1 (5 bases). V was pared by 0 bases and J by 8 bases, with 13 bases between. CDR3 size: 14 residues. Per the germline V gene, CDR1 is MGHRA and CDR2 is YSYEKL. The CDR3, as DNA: TGCGCCAGCAGCCAAGAAGGGGCTTCTTGGGAAGCTTTCTTT. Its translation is CASSQEGASWEAFF.

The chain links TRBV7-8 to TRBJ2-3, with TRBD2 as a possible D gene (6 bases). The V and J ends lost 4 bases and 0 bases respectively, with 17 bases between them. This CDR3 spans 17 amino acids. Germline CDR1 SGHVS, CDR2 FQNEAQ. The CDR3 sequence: CASSSSVTSPSTDTQYF. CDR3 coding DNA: TGTGCCAGCAGCTCCTCCGTCACTAGCCCTAGCACAGATACGCAGTATTTT. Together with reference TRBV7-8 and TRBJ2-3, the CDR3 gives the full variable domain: GAGVSQSPRYKVAKRGQDVALRCDPISGHVSLFWYQQALGQGPEFLTYFQNEAQLDKSGLPSDRFFAERPEGSVSTLKIQRTQQEDSAVYLCASSSSVTSPSTDTQYFGPGTRLTVL.

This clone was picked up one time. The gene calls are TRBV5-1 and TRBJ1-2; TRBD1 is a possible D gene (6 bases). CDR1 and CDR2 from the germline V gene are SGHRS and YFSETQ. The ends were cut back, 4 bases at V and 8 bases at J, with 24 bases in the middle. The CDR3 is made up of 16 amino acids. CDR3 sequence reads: CASSLVGDTINEGYTF. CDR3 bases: TGCGCCAGCAGCCTGGTGGGGGACACCATCAACGAGGGCTACACCTTC.

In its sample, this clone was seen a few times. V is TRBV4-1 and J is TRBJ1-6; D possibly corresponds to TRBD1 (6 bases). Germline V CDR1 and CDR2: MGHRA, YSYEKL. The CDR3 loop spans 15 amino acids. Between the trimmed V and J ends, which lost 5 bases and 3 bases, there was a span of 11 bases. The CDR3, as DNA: TGCGCCAGCAGCGAAGGACAGCTCTATAATTCACCCCTCCACTTT. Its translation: CASSEGQLYNSPLHF.

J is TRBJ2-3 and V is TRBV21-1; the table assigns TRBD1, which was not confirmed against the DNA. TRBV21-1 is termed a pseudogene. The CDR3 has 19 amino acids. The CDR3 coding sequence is TGTGCCAGCAGCTACCCGGACAGGCGGGTTAGATGTAATACAGATACGCAGTATTTT. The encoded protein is CASSYPDRRVRCNTDTQYF.

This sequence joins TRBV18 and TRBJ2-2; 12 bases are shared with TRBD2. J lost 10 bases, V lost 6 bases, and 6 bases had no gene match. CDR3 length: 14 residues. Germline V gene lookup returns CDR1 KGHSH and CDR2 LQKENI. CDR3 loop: CASSLGLAGQELFF. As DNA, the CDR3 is TGTGCCAGCTCTCTAGGACTAGCGGGGCAGGAGCTGTTTTTT.

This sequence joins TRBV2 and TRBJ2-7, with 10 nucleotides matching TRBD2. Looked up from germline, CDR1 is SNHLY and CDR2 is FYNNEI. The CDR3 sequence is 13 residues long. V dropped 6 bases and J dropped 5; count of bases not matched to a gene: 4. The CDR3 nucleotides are TGTGCCAGCAGGGGGGGACTAGCGAACGAGCAGTACTTC. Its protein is CASRGGLANEQYF.

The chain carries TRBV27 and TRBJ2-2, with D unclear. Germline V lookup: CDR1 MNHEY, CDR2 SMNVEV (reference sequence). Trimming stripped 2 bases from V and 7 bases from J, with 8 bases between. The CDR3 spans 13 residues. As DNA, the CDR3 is TGTGCCAGCAGTTTACTTAGGAGCGGGGAGCTGTTTTTT. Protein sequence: CASSLLRSGELFF.